The 19 T cell receptor beta chains below were found in one sample sequenced in a study of blood T cell repertoires in COVID-19. TCRdb's table, derived via immunoSEQ multiplex PCR, lists solely in-frame clones and lacks some. This repertoire shows about 120,000 clones, about 74% found once; its top ten account for over 7%. The sequenced material came from peripheral blood. All receptors derive from a human donor in a cohort sampled during active COVID-19.

This chain joins TRBV4-1 and TRBJ2-1; 7 bases are shared with TRBD2. The junction had 9 bases not matched to a gene; V was cut back by 4 bases and J by 0 bases. Germline lookup yields CDR1 MGHRA and CDR2 YSYEKL. The CDR3 extends over 17 amino acids. Here the CDR3 reads CASSPQWGGSSYNEQFF. The CDR3 nucleotides read TGCGCCAGCAGCCCGCAGTGGGGAGGGAGCTCCTACAATGAGCAGTTCTTC.

The rearrangement links TRBV5-1 to TRBJ1-6, with 7 bases lining up with TRBD1. The length of the CDR3 is 16 residues. The V and J ends lost 3 bases and 8 bases, in that order; junction bases with no gene match: 11. CDR1 is SGHRS and CDR2 is YFSETQ in the germline V gene. CDR3 sequence: CASSSEGGGRDSPLHF. DNA for the CDR3: TGCGCCAGCAGCTCCGAAGGGGGCGGCCGGGATTCACCCCTCCACTTT. Drawing the rest from reference TRBV5-1 and TRBJ1-6, the complete variable domain is KAGVTQTPRYLIKTRGQQVTLSCSPISGHRSVSWYQQTPGQGLQFLFEYFSETQRNKGNFPGRFSGRQFSNSRSEMNVSTLELGDSALYLCASSSEGGGRDSPLHFGNGTRLTVT.

The CDR3 reads CASSVASGSWGETQYF. In nucleotides, the CDR3 is TGTGCCAGCAGCGTAGCTAGCGGGAGTTGGGGAGAGACCCAGTACTTC. The V call is TRBV9, the J call TRBJ2-5; 10 bases match TRBD2. Trimming at V came to 0 bases and at J to 4 bases, leaving 6 bases not matched to a gene. CDR3 length: 16 residues. Germline CDR1 reads SGDLS; CDR2 reads YYNGEE.

The J gene is TRBJ1-2, the V gene TRBV27; D gene uncertain. This CDR3 has 14 amino acids. The V gene lost 5 bases and the J gene lost 0 bases, with 10 bases spanning the gap. CDR1 and CDR2 (germline): MNHEY, SMNVEV (reference sequence). The CDR3 sequence is CASSTGRSNYGYTF. The CDR3 nucleotides are TGTGCCAGCAGTACGGGGAGATCTAACTATGGCTACACCTTC.

Notes on this clone: One junction end does not reproduce the germline sequence, and a read error may be involved. The V and J genes are TRBV29-1 and TRBJ1-2; D not resolved. Germline V lookup: CDR1 SQVTM, CDR2 ANQGSEA. CDR3 length: 11 residues. The chain's CDR3 is CSGETDYGYTF. The CDR3 DNA reads TGCAGCGGTGAAACGGACTATGGCTACACCTTC.

Here the CDR3 DNA reads TGTGCCAGCAGCGGGGGCCGCGGGGCTTTCTTT. As protein: CASSGGRGAFF. This chain joins TRBV5-6 and TRBJ1-1, with TRBD1 as a possible D gene (6 bases). The germline gives CDR1 SGHDT, CDR2 YYEEEE. Trimming removed 4 bases from V and 11 bases from J, with 12 bases in between. The CDR3 is made up of 11 amino acids.

The chain employs TRBV25-1 and TRBJ2-7; D possibly corresponds to TRBD2 (5 bases). The CDR3 runs 12 residues. V gave up 6 bases and J gave up 4 bases, with 10 bases separating them. Germline CDR1 is MGHDK and CDR2 is SYGVNS. This CDR3 is CASRAPGYEQYF. In DNA form, the CDR3 reads TGTGCCAGCAGGGCTCCGGGGTACGAGCAGTACTTC.

V is TRBV5-4 and J is TRBJ2-7, with 8 bases fitting TRBD1. Trimming took 0 bases from V and 3 from J; bases not matched to a gene: 2. The CDR3 covers 14 residues. CDR1 SGHNT and CDR2 YYREEE come from the germline V gene (reference sequence). CDR3 sequence (DNA): TGTGCCAGCAGCTTGGAAGGACAGGGCTACGAGCAGTACTTC. Translated: CASSLEGQGYEQYF.

The chain has TRBV2 and TRBJ2-5, with TRBD2 identical over 12 bases. This CDR3 is 16 amino acids long. With 6 bases clipped from V and 0 bases from J, the junction kept 5 bases outside the gene matches. CDR1 and CDR2 (germline): SNHLY, FYNNEI. CDR3 DNA: TGTGCCAGCAGCGATGGGACTAGCGGGTACCAAGAGACCCAGTACTTC. Its protein is CASSDGTSGYQETQYF.

CDR3 in DNA: TGTGCCACCAGCGGCCAGACAGCGAACACTGAAGCTTTCTTT. It specifies CATSGQTANTEAFF. The chain combines TRBV15 with TRBJ1-1; maybe TRBD1 (5 bases). This CDR3 comprises 14 residues. V gave up 5 bases and J gave up 1 base, with 11 bases separating them. Looked up from germline, CDR1 is LNHNV and CDR2 is YYDKDF (reference sequence).

The sample holds one count of this clone. The chain recombines TRBV11-1 with TRBJ2-7; 7 nucleotides align to TRBD2. Germline V gene lookup returns CDR1 SGHAT and CDR2 FQDESV (reference sequence). The CDR3 runs to 16 residues. Trimming at V came to 2 bases and at J to 2 bases, leaving 9 bases not matched to a gene. Here the CDR3 DNA reads TGTGCCAGCAGCTTATTCCGGGCGGGAGTACCCTACGAGCAGTACTTC. Translation gives CASSLFRAGVPYEQYF.

This clone was recorded once. The V call is TRBV19, the J call TRBJ1-5; D is perhaps TRBD1 (6 bases). CDR3 length equals 15 residues. V lost 3 bases to trimming and J lost 2 bases, with 11 bases between them. CDR1 is LNHDA, CDR2 SQIVND, per germline (reference sequence). The CDR3 region is CASSMLQGGNQPQHF. DNA for the CDR3: TGTGCCAGTAGTATGTTACAGGGAGGCAATCAGCCCCAGCATTTT.

This chain joins TRBV9 and TRBJ1-3, with D maybe TRBD1 (6 bases). Germline CDR1 reads SGDLS; CDR2 reads YYNGEE. The V end lost 3 bases, the J end lost 0 bases, and 13 bases lay between the germline ends. This CDR3 has 16 residues. This chain's CDR3 is CASSALQGLSGNTIYF. CDR3 in DNA: TGTGCCAGCAGCGCCCTACAGGGTCTCTCTGGAAACACCATATATTTT.

The V call is TRBV2, the J call TRBJ1-2; TRBD1 agrees at 9 bases. Germline V CDR1 and CDR2: SNHLY, FYNNEI. Trimming cost V 6 bases and J 4 bases; bases outside gene matches: 0. There are 12 residues in the CDR3. The CDR3 protein is CASRDRGYGYTF. Written as DNA, the CDR3 is TGTGCCAGCAGGGACAGGGGCTATGGCTACACCTTC.

The rearrangement uses TRBV7-8 and TRBJ1-1; D not resolved. In germline, CDR1 is SGHVS, CDR2 FQNEAQ. V was pared by 4 bases and J by 5 bases, with 11 bases between. There are 13 residues in the CDR3. CDR3 loop: CASSSTENTEAFF. As DNA, the CDR3 is TGTGCCAGCAGCTCGACGGAGAATACTGAAGCTTTCTTT.

The chain couples TRBV12-3 or TRBV12-4 to TRBJ1-6; D unclear. The CDR3 runs to 13 residues. Trimming removed 7 bases from V and 13 bases from J, with 17 bases in between. The chain's CDR3 is CASTEAAGGPLHF. Here the CDR3 DNA reads TGTGCCAGCACCGAGGCAGCTGGTGGTCCCCTCCACTTT.

The chain employs TRBV27 and TRBJ2-7; 9 bases align to TRBD2. The CDR3 has 14 residues. V was clipped by 2 bases and J by 4 bases; unmatched bases: 3. CDR1 and CDR2 from the germline V gene are MNHEY and SMNVEV (reference sequence). CDR3 coding DNA: TGTGCCAGCAGTTTAATGGGACTAGCTTACGAGCAGTACTTC. Translated, it gives CASSLMGLAYEQYF.

This chain links TRBV6-1 with TRBJ1-3, with TRBD1 as a possible D gene (5 bases). The V end was cut by 4 bases, the J end by 0 bases, with 13 bases between. Germline loops: CDR1 MNHNS, CDR2 SASEGT. This CDR3 is built from 16 residues. The CDR3 DNA follows: TGTGCCAGCAGTGTTGGGGTTGACAGCTCTGGAAACACCATATATTTT. This translates into CASSVGVDSSGNTIYF.

The sample holds one count of this clone. The chain combines TRBV6-5 with TRBJ2-7, with 7 bases aligning to TRBD1. CDR1 is MNHEY and CDR2 is SVGAGI in the germline V gene. V lost 7 bases, J lost 1 base, and 7 bases stayed unmatched. This CDR3 contains 14 residues. As DNA, the CDR3 is TGTGCCAGCACCCCACGGGACAGTTCCTACGAGCAGTACTTC. The encoded protein is CASTPRDSSYEQYF.